These 21 T cell receptor beta chains were all obtained from the same sample, sequenced in a study of cytomegalovirus exposure and HLA in healthy donors. Primers: 60 Vbeta forward and 13 Jbeta reverse. Sequencing was performed with immunoSEQ multiplex PCR; in TCRdb, only in-frame clones are kept and a portion is missing. The data show 100,000 to 120,000 clones, around 80% seen once. Sequencing was performed on PBMCs. The receptors stem from a woman in her sixties or seventies in good health and CMV-seropositive.

V and J are TRBV18 and TRBJ1-2, with TRBD1 identical over 8 bases. Per germline, CDR1 KGHSH and CDR2 LQKENI. Trimming took 2 bases from V and 5 from J; bases not matched to a gene: 1. This CDR3 has 13 residues. The CDR3 protein is CASSPGTGYGYTF. Here the CDR3 DNA reads TGTGCCAGCTCACCAGGGACAGGTTATGGCTACACCTTC.

V is TRBV4-1 and J is TRBJ2-7; 12 bases map to TRBD1. J lost 7 bases, V lost 4 bases, and 17 bases had no gene match. CDR1 is MGHRA and CDR2 is YSYEKL in the germline V gene. The CDR3 is made up of 18 amino acids. CDR3 protein: CASSRGMGAGQGAREQYF. The CDR3 nucleotides are TGCGCCAGCAGCCGGGGGATGGGGGCGGGACAGGGGGCCAGAGAGCAGTACTTC.

The V and J genes are TRBV2 and TRBJ2-7; 13 bases map to TRBD2. Germline CDR1 and CDR2: SNHLY and FYNNEI. Unmatched junction bases numbered 7, after V lost 8 bases and J lost 9 bases. This CDR3 has 13 amino acids. CDR3 bases: TGTGCCAGCGTCCGGACTAGCGGGAGTGGGCAGTACTTC. Its translation: CASVRTSGSGQYF.

This clone was seen once. This chain links TRBV7-7 with TRBJ2-7; D not certain. V dropped 1 base and J dropped 1 base, with 8 bases sitting between them. The CDR3 is made up of 14 amino acids. Germline V gives CDR1 SSHAT, CDR2 FNYEAQ (reference sequence). This CDR3 reads CASSLEARSYEQYF. The CDR3 region has the DNA TGTGCCAGCAGCTTAGAAGCGAGATCCTACGAGCAGTACTTC.

V usage is TRBV28 and J usage is TRBJ2-3, with 9 nucleotides matching TRBD1. This CDR3 region has 13 residues. CDR1 is MDHEN, CDR2 SYDVKM, per germline. Germline trimming cut 5 bases from V and 5 bases from J; bases unmatched to any gene: 2. The chain's CDR3 is CASSRQGGDTQYF. CDR3 sequence (DNA): TGTGCCAGCAGTAGACAGGGGGGAGATACGCAGTATTTT.

V gene TRBV29-1 combines with J gene TRBJ2-1; no definite D call. The V gene lost 4 bases and the J gene lost 5 bases, with 9 bases spanning the gap. Germline CDR1 is SQVTM and CDR2 is ANQGSEA. This CDR3 is 12 amino acids long. CDR3 sequence reads: CSVAVLNNEQFF. The CDR3 bases are TGCAGCGTTGCGGTCCTGAACAATGAGCAGTTCTTC.

The V gene is TRBV7-9, the J gene TRBJ1-4; TRBD1 aligns across 7 bases. The CDR3 extends over 15 amino acids. V trimming: 5 bases; J trimming: 8 bases; junction bases outside the gene matches: 11. Per germline, CDR1 SEHNR and CDR2 FQNEAQ (reference sequence). The CDR3 coding sequence is TGTGCCAGCAGCCCCGACAGGGCTTCTGGGGAAAAACTGTTTTTT. It specifies CASSPDRASGEKLFF. The full variable domain, completed using reference TRBV7-9 and TRBJ1-4, is DTGVSQNPRHKITKRGQNVTFRCDPISEHNRLYWYRQTLGQGPEFLTYFQNEAQLEKSRLLSDRFSAERPKGSFSTLEIQRTEQGDSAMYLCASSPDRASGEKLFFGSGTQLSVL.

As DNA, the CDR3 is TGTGCCTGGAGGGCGGTCGACAGGGCGGATTCTGGCTACACCTTC. Residues: CAWRAVDRADSGYTF. The V call is TRBV30, the J call TRBJ1-2; 7 bases match TRBD1. Germline lookup yields CDR1 GTSNPN and CDR2 SVGIG (reference sequence). The CDR3 loop spans 15 amino acids. With 3 bases clipped from V and 7 bases from J, the junction kept 14 bases outside the gene matches. The whole variable domain, remainder taken from reference TRBV30 and TRBJ1-2, is SQTIHQWPATLVQPVGSPLSLECTVEGTSNPNLYWYRQAAGRGLQLLFYSVGIGQISSEVPQNLSASRPQDRQFILSSKKLLLSDSGFYLCAWRAVDRADSGYTFGSGTRLTVV.

This chain connects TRBV15 to TRBJ1-6; D might be TRBD1 (6 bases). V shed 5 bases and J shed 7 bases, with 15 bases lying between them. This CDR3 region has 15 residues. Germline V CDR1 and CDR2: LNHNV, YYDKDF (reference sequence). The CDR3 DNA reads TGTGCCACCAGCCCGATCCAGACAGGCAATTCACCCCTCCACTTT. Its translation is CATSPIQTGNSPLHF.

CDR3 loop: CASSPSAGTGRHEQYF. In DNA, the CDR3 is TGTGCCAGCAGCCCTTCAGCCGGGACAGGGAGGCACGAGCAGTACTTC. J is TRBJ2-7 and V is TRBV7-9; 9 bases agree with TRBD1. V dropped 5 bases and J dropped 5; count of bases not matched to a gene: 13. CDR3 length: 16 amino acids. Germline lookup yields CDR1 SEHNR and CDR2 FQNEAQ (reference sequence).

The V call is TRBV6-5, the J call TRBJ1-1, with a possible D match to TRBD1 (6 bases). This CDR3 contains 15 residues. Germline V lookup: CDR1 MNHEY, CDR2 SVGAGI. V was clipped by 0 bases and J by 0 bases, with 8 bases between them. The CDR3 protein is CASSYSQGMNTEAFF. As DNA, the CDR3 is TGTGCCAGCAGTTACTCCCAGGGGATGAACACTGAAGCTTTCTTT.

This clone showed up just once. This rearrangement joins TRBV27 to TRBJ2-2, with D perhaps matching TRBD2 (6 bases). V lost 4 bases, J lost 9 bases, and 12 bases lay in between. CDR1 and CDR2 (germline): MNHEY, SMNVEV (reference sequence). The CDR3 length is 13 residues. CDR3: CASSSGVTRELFF. The CDR3 DNA reads as TGTGCCAGCAGTTCGGGAGTTACCCGGGAGCTGTTTTTT.

V usage is TRBV6-1 and J usage is TRBJ2-7; TRBD2 is a possible D gene (5 bases). The CDR3 spans 15 residues. Trimming left V 2 bases short and J 3 bases short, with 14 bases between. Germline lookup yields CDR1 MNHNS and CDR2 SASEGT. CDR3 nucleotides: TGTGCCAGCAGTGAATACGGCCCAGCGGACTACGAGCAGTACTTC. Protein product: CASSEYGPADYEQYF.

Of note for this clone: One end of the junction varies from germline; a read error may be responsible. This rearrangement joins TRBV7-9 to TRBJ2-7; TRBD2 aligns across 15 bases. Looked up from germline, CDR1 is SEHNR and CDR2 is FQNEAQ (reference sequence). This CDR3 has 13 residues. The CDR3 sequence is CASSAGLAGGGIF. CDR3 nucleotides: TGTGCCAGCAGCGCGGGACTAGCGGGAGGAGGGATCTTC.

The V gene is TRBV4-1, the J gene TRBJ1-2; D ambiguous. Germline V CDR1 and CDR2: MGHRA, YSYEKL. V dropped 0 bases and J dropped 2 bases, with 10 bases sitting between them. CDR3 size: 15 residues. This CDR3 reads CASSQDPSRNYGYTF. In DNA, the CDR3 is TGCGCCAGCAGCCAAGACCCCAGCAGGAACTATGGCTACACCTTC.

V and J are TRBV28 and TRBJ1-1, with D tentatively TRBD1 (5 bases). This CDR3 has 17 amino acids. Trimming shortened V by 3 bases and J by 5 bases, and 22 bases separated the two germline ends. Germline values: CDR1 MDHEN, CDR2 SYDVKM. Here the CDR3 DNA reads TGTGCCAGCAGTTTGAGCGGGACGGATTTCCTAGGAACTGAAGCTTTCTTT. Translated: CASSLSGTDFLGTEAFF. The variable domain in full, completed from reference TRBV28 and TRBJ1-1, reads DVKVTQSSRYLVKRTGEKVFLECVQDMDHENMFWYRQDPGLGLRLIYFSYDVKMKEKGDIPEGYSVSREKKERFSLILESASTNQTSMYLCASSLSGTDFLGTEAFFGQGTRLTVV.

The chain links TRBV18 to TRBJ2-3, with D possibly matching TRBD2 (5 bases). The V gene's germline CDR1 is KGHSH and CDR2 LQKENI. The CDR3 is 16 amino acids. Trimming took 3 bases from V and 1 from J, leaving 14 bases between them. The CDR3 protein is CASSPGGLGGTDTQYF. CDR3 coding DNA: TGTGCCAGCTCACCCGGAGGACTCGGTGGCACAGATACGCAGTATTTT.

The rearrangement links TRBV14 to TRBJ2-1; TRBD2 matches 10 bases. CDR1 is SGHDN, CDR2 FVKESK, per germline. The CDR3 runs to 15 residues. V lost 4 bases and J lost 6; bases outside the gene matches: 6. The CDR3 region is CASSPSGSWGNEQFF. The CDR3 bases are TGTGCCAGCAGCCCTAGCGGGAGTTGGGGCAATGAGCAGTTCTTC.

The chain links TRBV28 to TRBJ2-7; TRBD2 might be the D (7 bases). V shed 6 bases and J shed 4 bases, with 19 bases lying between them. The CDR3 totals 15 residues. Germline V gene data show CDR1 as MDHEN and CDR2 as SYDVKM. CDR3 DNA sequence: TGTGCCAGCAGGGGGGCAAGCGGGGACCTTTACGAGCAGTACTTC. It codes for CASRGASGDLYEQYF.

As concerns this clone: Germline and junction disagree at one end, which may indicate a read error. The V gene is TRBV7-7, the J gene TRBJ2-5, with 12 bases matching TRBD2. The CDR3 has 18 amino acids. Looked up from germline, CDR1 is SSHAT and CDR2 is FNYEAQ (reference sequence). This CDR3 reads CASSLALTSGRGEETQYF. In nucleotides, the CDR3 is TGTGCTAGCAGCTTAGCGTTGACTAGCGGGAGAGGGGAGGAGACCCAGTACTTC.

V usage is TRBV5-4 and J usage is TRBJ2-3; tentatively, D is TRBD2 (6 bases). Germline-derived CDR1 and CDR2 are SGHNT and YYREEE (reference sequence). Trimming pared 4 bases from V and 2 bases from J, leaving 11 bases between. This CDR3 is 14 amino acids long. The CDR3, as DNA: TGTGCCAGCAGCGCCTGGGACTCCACAGATACGCAGTATTTT. It yields the protein CASSAWDSTDTQYF.